This entry features one TCR beta chain sequence. The record originates from a study of blood T cell repertoires in COVID-19. Study overall: PBMCs, B-cell-depleted T cells, or T cells were the source of the cDNA or gDNA that made up the material.

Germline loops: CDR1 SGHNT, CDR2 YYREEE (reference sequence). Trimming removed 4 bases from V and 2 bases from J; junction bases left unmatched: 4. This CDR3 is built from 14 residues. In the source study's methods: Counts of nucleated cells, estimated from reference gene primer amplification, were obtained. Sequencing used immunoSEQ multiplex PCR; TCRdb keeps in-frame clones, though not all of them. V, J and clone size are taken as reported in that table, and D and trimming were inferred from the DNA itself. Among roughly 340,000 clones listed, 90% to 95% were seen once. Material for sequencing was peripheral blood. This TCR came from a woman younger than 35 who had recovered from COVID-19. V usage is TRBV5-4 and J usage is TRBJ1-2, with 8 bases matching TRBD1. The CDR3 nucleotides read TGTGCCAGCAGCGCTGACAGGGGAAACTATGGCTACACCTTC. Translating it yields CASSADRGNYGYTF.